This T cell receptor beta chain emerged from a study of shared clonotypes between healthy human individuals (dated by TCRdb to the early 2020s). General notes on the study: A couple of women and a few men aged 18 to 49 years were included in the cohort. The study deeply sequenced blood TCR repertoires of several healthy adults to estimate repertoire size and the extent of clonotype sharing between individuals. For each donor, CD4 naive and CD4 memory were each run on three plates, CD8 naive on two plates, and CD8 memory on one plate. To increase sequencing depth and limit assay-specific biases, TCR repertoire library preparation and sequencing were carried out by different laboratories using diverse techniques. Leukapheresis yielded between about 0.9 and 9 billion PBMCs per donor. Here is what the overall study found, with its caveats: Sharing across several donors was observed for about 5% of naive CD4, about 3.2% of naive CD8, roughly 2.3% of memory CD4, and 0.4% of memory CD8 clonotypes. Pairwise subsampling led to the expectation that sequencing depth would affect the degree of clonotype sharing among donors. Sampling was limited to blood, and TCR repertoires in tissue likely differ from TCR repertoires in blood. Compared with non-shared clonotypes, the clonotypes found in all four sorted-subset donors had higher generation probabilities. Naive subsets generally had larger estimated clonotype richness than memory subsets did. The genetic and exposure-history diversity represented was limited by the small number of donors. Even with the large sequencing depth, rarefaction of the sorted-subset datasets indicated that sequencing was incomplete.

CDR1 is given as SGDLS and CDR2 as YYNGEE, both from the germline V gene. V is cut back by 3 bases and J by 2 bases, with 2 bases in the junction unmatched. CDR3 length: 15 amino acids, cysteine to phenylalanine. The retained sequence is limited to the CDR3, 45 bases, with the frame set at the first base. Using the deep immunoSEQ assay, multiplex PCR amplified TCR CDR3 regions from genomic DNA. Genomic DNA extracted from each cell subset was distributed evenly over all wells of several immunoSEQ 96-well plates, and each plate served as one replicate. Each replicate PCR for sorted subsets received about 210 ng genomic DNA, equal to tens of thousands of T cell genomes. Purified libraries were measured with a Qubit 3.0 fluorometer, size-checked on a Bioanalyzer 2100, and measured again with the KAPA Library Quantification kit. A separate single-read 150-cycle Illumina NextSeq 550 flow cell was used to sequence each immunoSEQ 96-well plate. Processing in the source paper ran as follows. The immunoSEQ output contained only junctional sequences without quality scores, so filtering could not match that applied to full-length reads. Sequences were annotated with PyIR, a Python wrapper for IgBLAST v1.9, using IMGT germline references to assign V/J genes and CDR3. Reads were filtered out if the reads had weak V/J assignments (E-value above 1e-6), no CDR3, stop codons, out-of-frame junctions, or ambiguous translated residues. V3J clonotypes were defined as sequences sharing the same inferred V gene, J gene, and CDR3 amino acid sequence. Percentage overlap between repertoires was calculated by dividing the number of shared unique clonotypes by the size of the smaller repertoire. Richness of each repertoire was evaluated using RTK rarefaction, the Chao1 estimator, and Recon v2.1 estimates of unobserved clonotypes. Generation probabilities were computed with OLGA for all TCRbeta clonotypes obtained by the gDNA method from a handful of donors. Sourced from immuneACCESS, this table was stored by TCRdb with only in-frame sequences that have V and J called. A share of the clones is absent; for the studies checked, an unresolved V gene accounts for under half, and the remainder has no known explanation. The V and J calls and clone size come from that table; D and trimming were worked out from the DNA. The sample table records 980,000 or so clones; 70% to 85% of these occur just once. The leading ten clones occupy over 1.3% of the sample.

A remark on this clone: Its antigen specificity is not known. Base quality data are lacking; no much larger clone is found one base away.

The donors were healthy, HIV-negative adults with no recently reported acute infections or vaccinations. Every donor was a Caucasian adult living in Nashville, Tennessee, USA. CD4+ T cells were enriched by magnetic negative selection; naive cells were then positively selected on CD45RA, and the negative fraction formed the memory subset. Blood was obtained by leukapheresis, after which PBMCs were separated by Ficoll-Histopaque density gradient centrifugation and cryopreserved in liquid nitrogen vapor phase. Analytical flow cytometry was used to check the purity and quantity of every magnetically sorted T cell population. From each sorted fraction, genomic DNA was isolated and quantified by UV absorbance on a Nanodrop 2000c.

Material for sequencing was memory CD4+ T cells sorted from blood. The sample's cell subset or site, from its label and the paper: CD45RA-negative fraction. This clonotype was sampled from a man between 18 and 29 years old in good health. The rearrangement joined TRBV9 to TRBJ2-1; TRBD1 aligns with 10 central bases. The encoded CDR3 is CASSAGTGAYNEQFF. The sequence in DNA is TGTGCCAGCAGCGCAGGGACAGGGGCCTACAATGAGCAGTTCTTC.